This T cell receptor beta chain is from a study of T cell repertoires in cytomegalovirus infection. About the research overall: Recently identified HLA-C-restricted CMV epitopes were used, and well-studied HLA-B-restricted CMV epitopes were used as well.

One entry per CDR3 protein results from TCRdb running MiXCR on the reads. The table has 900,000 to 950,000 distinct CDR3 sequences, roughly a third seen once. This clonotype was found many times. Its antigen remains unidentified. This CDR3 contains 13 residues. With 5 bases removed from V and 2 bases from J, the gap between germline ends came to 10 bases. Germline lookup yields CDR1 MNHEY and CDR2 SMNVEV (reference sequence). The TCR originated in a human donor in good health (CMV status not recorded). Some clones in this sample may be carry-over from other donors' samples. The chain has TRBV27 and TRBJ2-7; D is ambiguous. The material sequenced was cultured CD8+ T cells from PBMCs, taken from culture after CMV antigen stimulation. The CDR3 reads CASSPLGAYEQYV. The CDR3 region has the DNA TGTGCCAGCAGTCCGCTTGGGGCCTACGAGCAGTACGTC.